This TCR beta chain derives from a study of control samples from healthy donors and cancer patients. V was cut by 6 bases and J by 2 bases, with 9 bases left in between. This CDR3 contains 14 residues. Per the germline V gene, CDR1 is KGHDR and CDR2 is SFDVKD. Only in-frame clones appear in the TCRdb table, and some are missing; sequencing was by immunoSEQ multiplex PCR. The profile shows about 95,000 clones, around four fifths of them singletons. This rearrangement joins TRBV24-1 to TRBJ2-2; D is uncertain. Sequenced input: blood. The TCR originated in a man aged 25-45 years in good health. In nucleotides, the CDR3 is TGTGCCACCAGTCCGACTGATAACACCGGGGAGCTGTTTTTT. It translates to CATSPTDNTGELFF.